A selection of T cell receptor beta chains follows, all from one sample in a study of T cells in Graves' hyperthyroidism and ophthalmopathy. Each CDR3 protein is one row after TCRdb ran MiXCR on the multiplex PCR reads. The sample holds about 480,000 distinct CDR3 sequences; approximately 25% are singletons and the top ten take approximately 10%. Sequencing used blood. All receptors derive from a woman aged 25 to 39 with Graves' ophthalmopathy. Each CDR3 is given with its conserved first and last residue. D genes are given only for firm matches. Size is omitted from some rows. Given values are once, few, many or a class for expanded clones.

d_call,v_call,cdr3_length,clone_size,j_call,cdr3_nt,cdr3_aa
TRBD1,TRBV6-1,12,few,TRBJ2-7,TGTGCCAGCGGAGAGGGGGCGTGGGAGCAGTACTTC,CASGEGAWEQYF
NA,TRBV6-5,14,many,TRBJ1-2,TGTGCCAGCAGTTACTCGACAGGTGACTATGGCTACACCTTC,CASSYSTGDYGYTF
NA,TRBV29-1,13,many,TRBJ1-1,TGCAGCGTTCTTCCATGGGGGGGCACTGAAGCTTTCTTT,CSVLPWGGTEAFF
NA,TRBV24-1,17,NA,TRBJ2-2,TGTGCCACCAGTGATTTTGGAGGGATAGTGATGGCCGGGGAGCTGTTTTTT,CATSDFGGIVMAGELFF
TRBD1,TRBV18,15,NA,TRBJ1-6,TGTGCCAGCTCACCAATGGACAGGGCCGTTTCACCCCTCCACTTT,CASSPMDRAVSPLHF
NA,TRBV5-1,16,few,TRBJ2-4,TGCGCCAGCAGCGAGATCAGCAGGGATGCCAAAAACATTAAGTACTTC,CASSEISRDAKNIKYF
NA,TRBV7-3,14,many,TRBJ2-2,TGTGCCAGCAGCCCCGCGCGAGAATCCGGGGAGCTGTTTTTT,CASSPARESGELFF
NA,TRBV29-1,11,many,TRBJ1-2,TGCAGCGTTGAGGGGAACTATGGCTACACCTTC,CSVEGNYGYTF
TRBD2,TRBV29-1,18,many,TRBJ2-5,TGCAGCGTTGAAGATCGTCTAGCGGGGGCCAGGAGCCAAGAGACCCAGTACTTC,CSVEDRLAGARSQETQYF
NA,TRBV20-1,13,NA,TRBJ1-2,TGCAGTGCAGCGACGGTTACTAACTATGGCTACACCTTC,CSAATVTNYGYTF
TRBD1,TRBV13,14,NA,TRBJ2-5,TGTGCCAGCAGCTTCACAGGGGCGCGAGGGACCCAGTACTTC,CASSFTGARGTQYF
NA,TRBV30,13,many,TRBJ1-1,TGTGCCTGGAGTGTAGCCTTGGACACTGAAGCTTTCTTT,CAWSVALDTEAFF
NA,TRBV29-1,14,many,TRBJ2-4,TGCAGCGTTGAAAGCCGGGGGCTAAAAAACATTCAGTACTTC,CSVESRGLKNIQYF
NA,TRBV3-1,13,NA,TRBJ1-3,TGTGCCAGCACTGGCAACACTGGAAACACCATATATTTT,CASTGNTGNTIYF
TRBD1,TRBV12-5,15,many,TRBJ1-1,TGTGCTAGTGGTTTGGTACAGGGGATGGTCACTGAAGCTTTCTTT,CASGLVQGMVTEAFF
NA,TRBV18,15,few,TRBJ1-1,TGTGCCAGCTCACCGTACGGGGGACTGACAACTGAAGCTTTCTTT,CASSPYGGLTTEAFF
NA,TRBV28,15,many,TRBJ2-2,TGTGCCAGCAGACAACAGGTGACGAACACCGGGGAGCTGTTTTTT,CASRQQVTNTGELFF
NA,TRBV4-3,16,NA,TRBJ2-6,TGCGCCAGCAGCCTAAACCCAGGGGCTGGGGCCAACGTCCTGACTTTC,CASSLNPGAGANVLTF
TRBD1,TRBV6-5,15,few,TRBJ1-3,TGTGCCAGCAGTTACGCCGGGACAGTTGGAAACACCATATATTTT,CASSYAGTVGNTIYF
NA,TRBV12-3/TRBV12-4,14,NA,TRBJ2-7,TGTGCCAGCAGTCCACGACTAGGTACCTACGAGCAGTACTTC,CASSPRLGTYEQYF
TRBD1,TRBV6-1,15,many,TRBJ1-5,TGTGCCAGCAGTGCAGGGGGTAATAGCAATCAGCCCCAGCATTTT,CASSAGGNSNQPQHF
NA,TRBV28,15,NA,TRBJ2-4,TGTGCCACCCAGCAGGCGACACTAGCCAAAAACATTCAGTACTTC,CATQQATLAKNIQYF